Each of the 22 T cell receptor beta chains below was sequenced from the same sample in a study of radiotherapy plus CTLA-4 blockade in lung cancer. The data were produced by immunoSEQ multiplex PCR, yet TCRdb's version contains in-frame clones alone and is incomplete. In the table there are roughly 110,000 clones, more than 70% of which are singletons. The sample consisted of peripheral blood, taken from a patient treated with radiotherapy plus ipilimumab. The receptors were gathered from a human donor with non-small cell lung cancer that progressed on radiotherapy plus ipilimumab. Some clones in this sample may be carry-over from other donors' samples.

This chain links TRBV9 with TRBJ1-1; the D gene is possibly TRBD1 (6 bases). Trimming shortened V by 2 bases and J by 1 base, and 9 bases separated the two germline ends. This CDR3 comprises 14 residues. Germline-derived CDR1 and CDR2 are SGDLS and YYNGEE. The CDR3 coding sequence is TGTGCCAGCAGCGTTACAGGGCAGAACACTGAAGCTTTCTTT. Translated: CASSVTGQNTEAFF.

CDR3 residues: CAMGTENSPLHF. The CDR3 DNA sequence: TGTGCCATGGGGACAGAAAATTCACCCCTCCACTTT. V is TRBV2 and J is TRBJ1-6, with 7 bases lining up with TRBD1. The V segment lost 10 bases and the J segment 7 bases; nucleotides outside the gene matches: 4. The CDR3 spans 12 residues. The germline CDR1 and CDR2 sequences are SNHLY and FYNNEI. Drawing the rest from reference TRBV2 and TRBJ1-6, the complete variable domain is EPEVTQTPSHQVTQMGQEVILRCVPISNHLYFYWYRQILGQKVEFLVSFYNNEISEKSEIFDDQFSVERPDGSNFTLKIRSTKLEDSAMYFCAMGTENSPLHFGNGTRLTVT.

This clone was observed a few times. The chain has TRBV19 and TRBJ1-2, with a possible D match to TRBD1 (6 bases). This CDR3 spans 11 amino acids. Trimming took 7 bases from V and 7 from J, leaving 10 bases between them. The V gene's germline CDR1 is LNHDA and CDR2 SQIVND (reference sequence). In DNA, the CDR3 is TGTGCCAGTACCGGGGGCCCTGGCTACACCTTC. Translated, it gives CASTGGPGYTF.

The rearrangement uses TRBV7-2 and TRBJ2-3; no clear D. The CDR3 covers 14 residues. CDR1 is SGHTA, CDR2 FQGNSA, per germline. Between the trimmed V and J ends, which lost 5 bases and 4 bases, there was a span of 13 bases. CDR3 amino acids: CASSKSHGADTQYF. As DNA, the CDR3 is TGTGCCAGCAGCAAATCCCATGGAGCAGATACGCAGTATTTT.

The CDR3: CASSLQAGQGRGYTF. DNA of the CDR3: TGTGCCAGCAGTCTCCAGGCGGGACAGGGGAGAGGCTACACCTTC. The chain joins TRBV27 to TRBJ1-2, with 10 bases fitting TRBD1. Unmatched junction bases numbered 11, after V lost 5 bases and J lost 8 bases. Germline CDR1 and CDR2: MNHEY and SMNVEV (reference sequence). The CDR3 has 15 amino acids.

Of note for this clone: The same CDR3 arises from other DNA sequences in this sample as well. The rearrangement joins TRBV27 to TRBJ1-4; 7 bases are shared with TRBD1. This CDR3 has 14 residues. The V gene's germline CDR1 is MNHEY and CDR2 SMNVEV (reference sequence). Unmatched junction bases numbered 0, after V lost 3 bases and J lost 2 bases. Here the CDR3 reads CASSFRGTNEKLFF. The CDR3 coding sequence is TGTGCCAGCAGTTTCAGGGGGACTAATGAAAAACTGTTTTTT.

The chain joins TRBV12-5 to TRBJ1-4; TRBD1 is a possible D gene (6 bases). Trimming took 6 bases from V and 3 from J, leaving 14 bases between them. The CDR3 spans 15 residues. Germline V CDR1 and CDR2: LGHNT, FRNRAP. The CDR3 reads CASGPLGGSNEKLFF. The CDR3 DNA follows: TGTGCTAGTGGCCCCCTGGGGGGCTCTAATGAAAAACTGTTTTTT.

The CDR3 coding sequence is TGTGCCAGCAGCCCGGACCTCTATAATTCACCCCTCCACTTT. Protein product: CASSPDLYNSPLHF. The V gene is TRBV14, the J gene TRBJ1-6; D call uncertain. The CDR3 runs 14 residues. The germline V gene has CDR1 SGHDN and CDR2 FVKESK. V was clipped by 4 bases and J by 3 bases, with 7 bases between them.

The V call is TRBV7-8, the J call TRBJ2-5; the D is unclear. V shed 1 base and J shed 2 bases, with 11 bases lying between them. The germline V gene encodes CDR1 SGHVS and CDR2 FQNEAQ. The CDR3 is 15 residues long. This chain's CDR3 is CASSLGLPGQETQYF. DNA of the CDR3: TGTGCCAGCAGCTTAGGTCTTCCCGGACAAGAGACCCAGTACTTC.

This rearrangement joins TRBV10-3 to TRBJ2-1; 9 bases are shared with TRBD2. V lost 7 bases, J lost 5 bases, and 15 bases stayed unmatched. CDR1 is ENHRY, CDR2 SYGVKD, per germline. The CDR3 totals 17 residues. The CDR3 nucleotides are TGTGCCATCACTCCCGGGAGCGGGGGGACAACCGACAATGAGCAGTTCTTC. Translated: CAITPGSGGTTDNEQFF.

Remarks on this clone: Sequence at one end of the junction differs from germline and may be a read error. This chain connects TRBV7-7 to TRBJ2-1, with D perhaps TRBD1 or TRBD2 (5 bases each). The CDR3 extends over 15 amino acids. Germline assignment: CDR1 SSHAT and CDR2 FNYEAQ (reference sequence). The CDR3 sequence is CASSLGSQGRDEQFF. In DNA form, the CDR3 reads TGTGCTAGCAGCTTAGGGTCCCAGGGACGGGATGAGCAGTTCTTC.

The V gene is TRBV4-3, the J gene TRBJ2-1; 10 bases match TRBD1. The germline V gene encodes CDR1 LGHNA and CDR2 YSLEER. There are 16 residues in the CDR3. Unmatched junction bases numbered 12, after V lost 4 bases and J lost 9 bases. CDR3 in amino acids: CASSRAGGQGGGEQFF. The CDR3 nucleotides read TGCGCCAGCAGCCGCGCCGGTGGACAGGGGGGCGGTGAGCAGTTCTTC.

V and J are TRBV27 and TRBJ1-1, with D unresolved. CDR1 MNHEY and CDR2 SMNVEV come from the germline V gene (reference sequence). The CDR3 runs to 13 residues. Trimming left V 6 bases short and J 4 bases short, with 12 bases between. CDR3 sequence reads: CASRSGWVTEAFF. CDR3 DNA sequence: TGTGCCAGCAGATCGGGCTGGGTCACTGAAGCTTTCTTT.

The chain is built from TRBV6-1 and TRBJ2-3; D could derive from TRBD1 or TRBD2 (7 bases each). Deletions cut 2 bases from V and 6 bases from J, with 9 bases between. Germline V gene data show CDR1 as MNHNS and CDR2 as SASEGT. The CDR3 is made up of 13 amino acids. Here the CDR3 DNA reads TGTGCCAGCAGTGAACAGGGGGGGGATACGCAGTATTTT. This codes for CASSEQGGDTQYF.

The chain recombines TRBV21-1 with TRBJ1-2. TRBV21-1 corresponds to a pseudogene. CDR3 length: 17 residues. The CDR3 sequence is CASSRYLKETGNYGYTF. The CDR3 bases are TGTGCCAGCAGCCGGTATCTCAAAGAAACGGGTAACTATGGCTACACCTTC.

CDR3 nucleotide sequence: TGTGCCAGCAGCTTAGGCTTAAATGGCTACACCTTC. Amino acids: CASSLGLNGYTF. The chain is built from TRBV7-8 and TRBJ1-2; D gene unclear. V was shortened by 1 base and J by 6 bases, with 6 bases between the two germline ends. This CDR3 has 12 amino acids. Looked up from germline, CDR1 is SGHVS and CDR2 is FQNEAQ.

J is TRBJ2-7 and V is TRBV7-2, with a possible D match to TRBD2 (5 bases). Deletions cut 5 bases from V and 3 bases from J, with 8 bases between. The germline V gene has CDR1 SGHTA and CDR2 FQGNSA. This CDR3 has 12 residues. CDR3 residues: CASSPGGYEQYF. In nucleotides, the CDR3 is TGTGCCAGCAGCCCTGGAGGCTACGAGCAGTACTTC. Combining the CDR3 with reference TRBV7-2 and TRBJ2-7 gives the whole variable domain GAGVSQSPSNKVTEKGKDVELRCDPISGHTALYWYRQSLGQGLEFLIYFQGNSAPDKSGLPSDRFSAERTGGSVSTLTIQRTQQEDSAVYLCASSPGGYEQYFGPGTRLTVT.

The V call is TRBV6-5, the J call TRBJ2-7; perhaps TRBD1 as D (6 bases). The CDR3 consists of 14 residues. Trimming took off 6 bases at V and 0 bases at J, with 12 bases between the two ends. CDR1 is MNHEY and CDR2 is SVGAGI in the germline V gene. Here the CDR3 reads CASRLRDTSYEQYF. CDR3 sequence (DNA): TGTGCCAGCAGGCTCCGGGACACCTCCTACGAGCAGTACTTC.

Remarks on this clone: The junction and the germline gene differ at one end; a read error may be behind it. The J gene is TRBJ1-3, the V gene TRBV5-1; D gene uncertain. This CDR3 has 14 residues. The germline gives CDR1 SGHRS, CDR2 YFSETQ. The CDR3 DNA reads TGCGCCAGCAGCTTCGGAGAGTCTGCAAACACCATATATTTT. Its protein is CASSFGESANTIYF. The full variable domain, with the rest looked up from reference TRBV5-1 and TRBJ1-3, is KAGVTQTPRYLIKTRGQQVTLSCSPISGHRSVSWYQQTPGQGLQFLFEYFSETQRNKGNFPGRFSGRQFSNSRSEMNVSTLELGDSALYLCASSFGESANTIYFGEGSWLTVV.

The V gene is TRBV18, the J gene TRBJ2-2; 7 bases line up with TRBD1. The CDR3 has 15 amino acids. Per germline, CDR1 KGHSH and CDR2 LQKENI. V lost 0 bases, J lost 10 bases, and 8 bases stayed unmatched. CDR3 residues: CASSPPLQGPEELFF. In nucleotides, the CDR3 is TGTGCCAGCTCACCACCTTTACAGGGGCCCGAGGAGCTGTTTTTT.

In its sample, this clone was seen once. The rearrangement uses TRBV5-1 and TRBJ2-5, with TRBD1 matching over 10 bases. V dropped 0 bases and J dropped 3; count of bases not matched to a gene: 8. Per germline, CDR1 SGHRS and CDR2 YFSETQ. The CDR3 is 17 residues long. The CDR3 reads CASSLVPGQGIEETQYF. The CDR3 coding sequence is TGCGCCAGCAGCTTGGTTCCGGGACAGGGGATTGAAGAGACCCAGTACTTC.

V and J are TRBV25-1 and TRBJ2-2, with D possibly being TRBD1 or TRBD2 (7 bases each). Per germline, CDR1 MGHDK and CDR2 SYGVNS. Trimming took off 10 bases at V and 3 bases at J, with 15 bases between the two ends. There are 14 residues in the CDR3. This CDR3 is CATKGGGDTGELFF. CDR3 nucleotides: TGTGCCACTAAGGGAGGGGGCGACACCGGGGAGCTGTTTTTT.